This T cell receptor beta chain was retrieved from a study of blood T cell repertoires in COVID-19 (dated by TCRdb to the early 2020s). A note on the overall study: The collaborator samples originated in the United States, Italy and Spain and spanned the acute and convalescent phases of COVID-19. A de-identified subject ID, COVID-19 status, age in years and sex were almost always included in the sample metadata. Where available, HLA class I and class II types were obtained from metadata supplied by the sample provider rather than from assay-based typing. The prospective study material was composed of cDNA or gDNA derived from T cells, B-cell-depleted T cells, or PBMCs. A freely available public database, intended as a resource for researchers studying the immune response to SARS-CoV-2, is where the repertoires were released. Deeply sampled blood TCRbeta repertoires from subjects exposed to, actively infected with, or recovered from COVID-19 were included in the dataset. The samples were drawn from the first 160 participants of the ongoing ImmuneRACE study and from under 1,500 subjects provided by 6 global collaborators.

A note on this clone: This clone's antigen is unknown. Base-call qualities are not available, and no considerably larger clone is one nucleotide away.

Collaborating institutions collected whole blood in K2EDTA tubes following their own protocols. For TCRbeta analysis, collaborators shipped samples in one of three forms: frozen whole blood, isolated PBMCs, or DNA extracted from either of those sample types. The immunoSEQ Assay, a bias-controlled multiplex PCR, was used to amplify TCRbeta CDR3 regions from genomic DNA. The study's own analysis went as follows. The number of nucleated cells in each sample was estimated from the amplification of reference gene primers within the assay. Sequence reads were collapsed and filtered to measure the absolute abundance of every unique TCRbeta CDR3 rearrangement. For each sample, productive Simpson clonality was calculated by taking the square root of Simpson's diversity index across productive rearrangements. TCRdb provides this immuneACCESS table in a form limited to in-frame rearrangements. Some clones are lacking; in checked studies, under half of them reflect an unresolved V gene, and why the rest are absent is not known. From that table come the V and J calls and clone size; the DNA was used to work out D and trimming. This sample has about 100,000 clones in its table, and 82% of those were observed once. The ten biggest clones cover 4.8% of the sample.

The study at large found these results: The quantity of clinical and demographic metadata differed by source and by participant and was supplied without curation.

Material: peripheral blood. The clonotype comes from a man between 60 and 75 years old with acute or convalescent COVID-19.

This receptor has the CDR3 CASSSHTGGNQPQHF. In nucleotide form, the sequence is TGTGCCAGCAGTTCTCATACAGGGGGCAATCAGCCCCAGCATTTT. The sequence is built from TRBV28 and TRBJ1-5; 7 bases in the middle match TRBD1. The germline V and J ends show losses of 4 bases and 2 bases respectively, and no gene match explains 5 bases of the junction. The cysteine opens and the phenylalanine closes a CDR3 of 15 amino acids. Only the CDR3 DNA stays, 45 bases, in frame from base 1. CDR1 and CDR2 are read off the germline V gene as MDHEN and SYDVKM.